The T cell receptor (beta chain) under discussion was sequenced for a study of cytomegalovirus exposure and HLA in healthy donors. Broader study findings: Cytomegalovirus-associated TCR beta chains were listed, numbering some 150.

The PCR was carried out with 60 Vbeta primers and 13 Jbeta primers. The repertoire was sequenced with immunoSEQ multiplex PCR; TCRdb's copy has only in-frame clones and lacks some. The sample comprises some 180,000 clones, less than 90% of which are singletons, and about 0.23% rests with the top ten. Participants comprised healthy donors of bone marrow. CDR3 length equals 13 residues. The germline gives CDR1 MGHRA, CDR2 YSYEKL. The germline V and J ends were trimmed by 1 base and 9 bases, with 12 bases remaining between them. Details on this clone: Its antigen is as yet unknown.

J is TRBJ1-2 and V is TRBV4-1, with D perhaps matching TRBD1 (5 bases). Source material: PBMCs. The receptor's source is a girl in the first two years of life in good health and CMV-seronegative. CDR3 residues: CASSQAEGRSYTF. The DNA of the CDR3 is TGCGCCAGCAGCCAAGCTGAGGGGAGGAGCTACACCTTC.